The clone carrying this T cell receptor (beta chain) was counted a single time. No antigen is known for it. From germline, CDR1 is LNHDA and CDR2 SQIVND (reference sequence). The CDR3 is 11 residues long. The V end lost 6 bases, the J end lost 16 bases, and 16 bases lay between the germline ends. The sample is drawn from a study of T cell responses to AZD1222 COVID-19 vaccine. Here immunoSEQ multiplex PCR was the method, and the copy in TCRdb shows in-frame clones only, minus some. The sample records about 130,000 clones, around 84% being singletons. Study-wide results and limits: Clonal diversity may have been underestimated in mostly white British donors. Once two AZD1222 doses were given, Spike-specific TCR breadth and depth went up. Baseline serology detected seropositivity in only six or seven AZD1222 recipients. Epitopes outside B.1.351 and B.1.1.7 mutated regions reportedly drew nearly half of spike TCRs.

Sequences were derived from peripheral blood, sampled on day 0 of AZD1222 vaccination. The chain links TRBV19 to TRBJ2-4; TRBD1 is a possible D gene (6 bases). The sequence was obtained from an adult in good health. CDR3 bases: TGTGCCAGTAGGACCGGACAGACCGTATACTTC. It encodes CASRTGQTVYF. The full variable domain, rest sourced from reference TRBV19 and TRBJ2-4, is DGGITQSPKYLFRKEGQNVTLSCEQNLNHDAMYWYRQDPGQGLRLIYYSQIVNDFQKGDIAEGYSVSREKKESFPLTVTSAQKNPTAFYLCASRTGQTVYFGAGTRLSVL.